The clone carrying this TCR beta chain occurred once. The data belong to a study of PD-L1 blockade in urothelial cancer. The method was immunoSEQ multiplex PCR; TCRdb's version includes in-frame clones alone and lacks a portion of them. Of about 100,000 clones in the sample, roughly nine tenths were seen once. This CDR3 spans 19 amino acids. CDR1 is SGHRS, CDR2 YFSETQ, per germline. V dropped 1 base and J dropped 0 bases, with 22 bases sitting between them. V usage is TRBV5-1 and J usage is TRBJ1-2; tentatively, D is TRBD1 (5 bases). The specimen was PBMCs, collected around atezolizumab (anti-PD-L1) treatment. The sequence came from a woman of 80 years or more with urothelial cancer. CDR3 nucleotide sequence: TGCGCCAGCAGCTTGCGTCCTCGGGGGAGTTCGAGCTCTAACTATGGCTACACCTTC. Translation gives CASSLRPRGSSSSNYGYTF.